These 25 T cell receptor beta chains share one sample of origin, sequenced in a study of T cell changes during pregnancy in multiple sclerosis. Profiled with immunoSEQ multiplex PCR; TCRdb holds only in-frame clones, not every one. This table holds more than 15,000 clones, approximately 85% found once. The sequences come from CD8+ T cells from peripheral blood mononuclear cells, collected in the second trimester of pregnancy. Every receptor here comes from a female donor in good health, enrolled as a control in a pregnancy study.

The chain uses TRBV6-5 and TRBJ2-7; 7 nucleotides match TRBD1. The CDR3 runs to 13 residues. CDR1 and CDR2 (germline): MNHEY, SVGAGI. The ends lost 6 bases at V and 4 bases at J; junction bases unmatched: 6. The CDR3 protein is CASSDRVRYEQYF. In DNA form, the CDR3 reads TGTGCCAGCAGCGACAGGGTGAGGTACGAGCAGTACTTC.

This chain uses TRBV27 with TRBJ2-5; D is uncertain. The germline V and J ends were trimmed by 2 bases and 2 bases, with 6 bases remaining between them. Germline CDR1 and CDR2: MNHEY and SMNVEV (reference sequence). This CDR3 is built from 13 residues. This CDR3 reads CASSLTRQETQYF. CDR3 in DNA: TGTGCCAGCAGTTTAACGAGGCAAGAGACCCAGTACTTC.

This clone appeared once. This rearrangement joins TRBV27 to TRBJ2-7, with a tentative D call TRBD2 (5 bases). Germline CDR1 reads MNHEY; CDR2 reads SMNVEV (reference sequence). V was clipped by 4 bases and J by 1 base, with 17 bases between them. This CDR3 has 16 residues. The CDR3 protein is CASSSPVPTGSYEQYF. CDR3 coding DNA: TGTGCCAGCAGTTCCCCAGTACCCACGGGGTCCTACGAGCAGTACTTC.

The genes are TRBV19 and TRBJ1-1, with unresolved D. The CDR3 runs 15 residues. Germline CDR1 reads LNHDA; CDR2 reads SQIVND (reference sequence). The V end was cut by 7 bases, the J end by 3 bases, with 18 bases between. CDR3 bases: TGTGCCAGTATGGGAGACGCCACGACGTACACTGAAGCTTTCTTT. Translated: CASMGDATTYTEAFF.

For this clone: The same CDR3 can be traced to other DNA sequences in this sample. V usage is TRBV30 and J usage is TRBJ2-1, with D tentatively TRBD2 (7 bases). From germline, CDR1 is GTSNPN and CDR2 SVGIG (reference sequence). With 5 bases removed from V and 10 bases from J, the gap between germline ends came to 12 bases. The CDR3 extends over 11 amino acids. CDR3 coding DNA: TGTGCCTGGCATAGGGGGGGCGAGCAGTTCTTC. Translated, it gives CAWHRGGEQFF.

The chain combines TRBV27 with TRBJ1-4; a possible D gene is TRBD1 (5 bases). Trimming cost V 3 bases and J 8 bases, with 13 bases left between them. From germline, CDR1 is MNHEY and CDR2 SMNVEV (reference sequence). CDR3 length: 14 residues. Here the CDR3 reads CASSFGPGNEKLFF. The CDR3 bases are TGTGCCAGCAGTTTTGGACCAGGGAACGAAAAACTGTTTTTT.

The chain combines TRBV4-2 with TRBJ1-2; D is possibly TRBD1 (5 bases). Germline V gene lookup returns CDR1 LGHNA and CDR2 YNFKEQ. This CDR3 has 15 residues. Trimming removed 4 bases at V and 10 bases at J, with 22 bases between. The CDR3 region has the DNA TGTGCCAGCAGCCGGAAGGCCGGGGGTCTTGAGGACTACACCTTC. Translated: CASSRKAGGLEDYTF.

CDR3 DNA sequence: TGTGCCAGCAGCTCCCCCTGGGGGGGGAGGGACGAGCAGTACTTC. This gives the protein CASSSPWGGRDEQYF. The rearrangement uses TRBV5-4 and TRBJ2-7; TRBD2 aligns across 7 bases. This CDR3 has 15 amino acids. Per the germline V gene, CDR1 is SGHNT and CDR2 is YYREEE (reference sequence). With V trimmed by 3 bases and J by 5 bases, 11 bases remained unmatched. The full variable domain, its missing parts supplied by reference TRBV5-4 and TRBJ2-7, is ETGVTQSPTHLIKTRGQQVTLRCSSQSGHNTVSWYQQALGQGPQFIFQYYREEENGRGNFPPRFSGLQFPNYSSELNVNALELDDSALYLCASSSPWGGRDEQYFGPGTRLTVT.

This clone appeared a few times. J is TRBJ2-7 and V is TRBV27; tentatively, D is TRBD2 (5 bases). V was shortened by 4 bases and J by 7 bases, with 14 bases between the two germline ends. Per germline, CDR1 MNHEY and CDR2 SMNVEV (reference sequence). The CDR3 is 13 residues long. CDR3 sequence (DNA): TGTGCCAGCAGTTCCCGGACGGGATGGGAGCAGTACTTC. Translation gives CASSSRTGWEQYF.

The J gene is TRBJ2-7, the V gene TRBV27; TRBD1 matches at 11 bases. J lost 6 bases, V lost 5 bases, and 9 bases had no gene match. This CDR3 comprises 15 residues. The germline V gene encodes CDR1 MNHEY and CDR2 SMNVEV (reference sequence). CDR3 loop: CASSGSGTGGVEQYF. The CDR3, as DNA: TGTGCCAGCAGTGGATCCGGGACAGGGGGAGTCGAGCAGTACTTC.

The rearrangement links TRBV7-8 to TRBJ2-3, with D maybe TRBD2 (6 bases). V was pared by 5 bases and J by 4 bases, with 13 bases between. This CDR3 has 14 amino acids. Per the germline V gene, CDR1 is SGHVS and CDR2 is FQNEAQ. The CDR3, as DNA: TGTGCCAGCAGCCCGTCGGCGGGGCCAGATACGCAGTATTTT. Protein: CASSPSAGPDTQYF.

This sequence joins TRBV19 and TRBJ2-5, with D possibly being TRBD2 (7 bases). The CDR3 runs 15 residues. Trimming pared 3 bases from V and 3 bases from J, leaving 14 bases between. Germline V gene lookup returns CDR1 LNHDA and CDR2 SQIVND (reference sequence). The CDR3 DNA is TGTGCCAGTAGTATTGAGGGGGGGCTAGAAGAGACCCAGTACTTC. Translated: CASSIEGGLEETQYF. The variable domain in full, completed from reference TRBV19 and TRBJ2-5, reads DGGITQSPKYLFRKEGQNVTLSCEQNLNHDAMYWYRQDPGQGLRLIYYSQIVNDFQKGDIAEGYSVSREKKESFPLTVTSAQKNPTAFYLCASSIEGGLEETQYFGPGTRLLVL.

The V call is TRBV13, the J call TRBJ2-7; 11 nucleotides agree with TRBD1. After removal of 5 bases from V and 3 bases from J, the junction contained 9 bases not matched to a gene. CDR1 is PRHDT and CDR2 is FYEKMQ in the germline V gene (reference sequence). The CDR3 length is 16 residues. CDR3 bases: TGTGCCAGCAGCGATGCCGGGACAGGGGGAATCTACGAGCAGTACTTC. This gives the protein CASSDAGTGGIYEQYF.

The V and J genes are TRBV27 and TRBJ2-7; D is uncertain. The CDR3 consists of 13 residues. The V end lost 0 bases, the J end lost 4 bases, and 7 bases lay between the germline ends. CDR1 is MNHEY, CDR2 SMNVEV, per germline (reference sequence). CDR3 amino acids: CASSLSAQYEQYF. The CDR3 bases are TGTGCCAGCAGTTTATCGGCCCAGTACGAGCAGTACTTC.

CDR3: CASSLLGAGNTIYF. The DNA for the CDR3 is TGTGCCAGCAGTTTATTAGGGGCTGGAAACACCATATATTTT. The chain recombines TRBV27 with TRBJ1-3; D perhaps matches TRBD1 (5 bases). The CDR3 is made up of 14 amino acids. CDR1 and CDR2 (germline): MNHEY, SMNVEV (reference sequence). Trimming left V 1 base short and J 2 bases short, with 6 bases between.

This rearrangement joins TRBV23-1 to TRBJ1-4; a possible D gene is TRBD1 (5 bases). TRBV23-1 carries the ORF label, with uncertain function. With 3 bases removed from V and 8 bases from J, the gap between germline ends came to 13 bases. This CDR3 has 14 amino acids. CDR3 amino acids: CASSQAGGREKLFF. Written as DNA, the CDR3 is TGCGCCAGCAGTCAGGCGGGGGGGAGAGAAAAACTGTTTTTT.

This chain uses TRBV7-8 with TRBJ2-5; 13 bases map to TRBD2. The CDR3 runs to 18 residues. Unmatched junction bases numbered 10, after V lost 4 bases and J lost 2 bases. Germline CDR1 and CDR2: SGHVS and FQNEAQ. This CDR3 is CASSWEPTSGGGQETQYF. The CDR3, as DNA: TGTGCCAGCAGCTGGGAACCCACTAGCGGGGGGGGGCAAGAGACCCAGTACTTC.

This clone has more than one count but fewer than ten. The chain couples TRBV2 to TRBJ1-1; D is unclear. CDR1 is SNHLY and CDR2 is FYNNEI in the germline V gene. The V gene lost 8 bases and the J gene lost 8 bases, with 9 bases spanning the gap. The CDR3 is 10 residues long. CDR3 in amino acids: CASRTGEAFF. The CDR3 coding sequence is TGTGCCAGCCGAACCGGGGAAGCTTTCTTT. Complete variable domain (other parts from reference TRBV2 and TRBJ1-1): EPEVTQTPSHQVTQMGQEVILRCVPISNHLYFYWYRQILGQKVEFLVSFYNNEISEKSEIFDDQFSVERPDGSNFTLKIRSTKLEDSAMYFCASRTGEAFFGQGTRLTVV.

The gene calls are TRBV13 and TRBJ2-2, with D uncertain. Germline assignment: CDR1 PRHDT and CDR2 FYEKMQ (reference sequence). CDR3 size: 11 residues. V lost 5 bases to trimming and J lost 4 bases, with 2 bases between them. CDR3 region: CASSLTGELFF. In DNA, the CDR3 is TGTGCCAGCAGCCTCACCGGGGAGCTGTTTTTT.

The V and J genes are TRBV27 and TRBJ2-7; TRBD2 is a possible D gene (5 bases). CDR1 and CDR2 (germline): MNHEY, SMNVEV (reference sequence). Trimming stripped 7 bases from V and 6 bases from J, with 10 bases between. This CDR3 comprises 11 residues. CDR3 nucleotide sequence: TGTGCCAGCACGGGCGGGCGCGAGCAGTACTTC. It translates to CASTGGREQYF.

This clone has only one observation. This chain joins TRBV15 and TRBJ2-5; D is ambiguous. Germline assignment: CDR1 LNHNV and CDR2 YYDKDF (reference sequence). The CDR3 covers 14 residues. V was trimmed by 0 bases and J by 5 bases, leaving 10 bases between them. The CDR3 DNA is TGTGCCACCAGCAGAGATGTGGCCTCCGAGACCCAGTACTTC. Translation: CATSRDVASETQYF.

The V call is TRBV27, the J call TRBJ1-4, with D perhaps matching TRBD1 (5 bases). CDR1 and CDR2 (germline): MNHEY, SMNVEV (reference sequence). Trimming cost V 4 bases and J 5 bases, with 20 bases left between them. This CDR3 comprises 17 residues. DNA for the CDR3: TGTGCCAGCAGTTGGCTCTCGGGAGGACACCCAAATGAAAAACTGTTTTTT. Translation: CASSWLSGGHPNEKLFF.

The table lists this clone with a count of one. The rearrangement joins TRBV14 to TRBJ1-2; 7 bases agree with TRBD1. V shed 1 base and J 8 bases; nucleotides not matched to a gene: 13. This CDR3 is 16 amino acids long. Germline V gene sequence: CDR1 SGHDN, CDR2 FVKESK. The CDR3 spells CASSQVRATGARGYTF. CDR3 in DNA: TGTGCCAGCAGCCAAGTTCGGGCCACAGGGGCTCGGGGCTACACCTTC.

The chain couples TRBV2 to TRBJ1-2; 11 bases map to TRBD1. V was pared by 8 bases and J by 6 bases, with 11 bases of the junction left unmatched. The germline CDR1 and CDR2 sequences are SNHLY and FYNNEI. CDR3 size: 15 residues. This CDR3 is CASRDRGYLGHGYTF. Written as DNA, the CDR3 is TGTGCCAGCCGGGACAGGGGGTACCTGGGCCATGGCTACACCTTC.

The chain links TRBV25-1 to TRBJ2-3; 9 bases agree with TRBD1. The CDR3 has 16 residues. Germline CDR1 is MGHDK and CDR2 is SYGVNS. With 6 bases clipped from V and 2 bases from J, the junction kept 9 bases outside the gene matches. CDR3 amino acids: CASSTGTGRDTDTQYF. CDR3 in DNA: TGTGCCAGCAGCACCGGGACAGGGCGAGACACAGATACGCAGTATTTT.